Listed below are T cell receptor beta chains from one sample, sequenced in a study of blood T cells in healthy people across ages. From the 5' RACE reads, TCRdb called clonotypes with MiXCR, one entry per CDR3 protein. In the table there are about 1.4 million distinct CDR3 sequences, approximately 63% of which are singletons. The sequencing sample was made of blood. The receptors originated from a man in his late teens or twenties in good health. The CDR3 runs from the conserved cysteine through the conserved F or W. Each record gives: V gene, CDR3 protein.

V gene: TRBV20-1
CDR3 protein: CSAVVSGSDEQYF

V gene: TRBV29-1
CDR3 protein: CSVGAGSEQYF

V gene: TRBV29-1
CDR3 protein: CSALAQGSTGELFF

V gene: TRBV6-5
CDR3 protein: CASSYSPGLSYEQYF

V gene: TRBV3-1
CDR3 protein: CASSQDGLAQETQYF

V gene: TRBV12-3/TRBV12-4
CDR3 protein: CASSFSTQETQYF

V gene: TRBV9
CDR3 protein: CASSVGGSDSYEQYF

V gene: TRBV2
CDR3 protein: CASERQDLEAYGYTF

V gene: TRBV6-2/TRBV6-3
CDR3 protein: CASSSTQGLSYEQYF

V gene: TRBV4-3
CDR3 protein: CASSQTGTGKLFF

V gene: TRBV4-1
CDR3 protein: CASSHRNPGDSYEQYF

V gene: TRBV6-5
CDR3 protein: CASSKTLRQETQYF

V gene: TRBV3-1
CDR3 protein: CASSQDDSAEQYF

V gene: TRBV7-9
CDR3 protein: CASSLGSYQETQYF

V gene: TRBV4-1
CDR3 protein: CASSQSGELFF

V gene: TRBV6-5
CDR3 protein: CASSYKSSYEQYF

V gene: TRBV6-2/TRBV6-3
CDR3 protein: CASSAGGRTYEQYF

V gene: TRBV4-1
CDR3 protein: CASSQKQLGDTEAFF

V gene: TRBV25-1
CDR3 protein: CASSEKGSREKLFF

V gene: TRBV27
CDR3 protein: CASSLRGPGQGSPGANVLTF

V gene: TRBV6-6
CDR3 protein: CASSYHRDSQETQYF

V gene: TRBV4-2
CDR3 protein: CASSQGVGRYEQYF

V gene: TRBV20-1
CDR3 protein: CSAPPGTGGDEQYF

V gene: TRBV5-1
CDR3 protein: CASSRGQSSDTQYF

V gene: TRBV7-9
CDR3 protein: CASSPPGGLAGAFNYEQYF

V gene: TRBV20-1
CDR3 protein: CSAREVGQASLSWEQYF

V gene: TRBV5-6
CDR3 protein: CASSLVGLLQETQYF

V gene: TRBV29-1
CDR3 protein: CSVEVTAGGPYEQNF

V gene: TRBV7-9
CDR3 protein: CASSLPLAGDEQFF